The 31 T cell receptor beta chains presented below share a single source sample, sequenced in a study of beta chain features in type 1 diabetes. Study-wide findings and caveats: Moderate yet significant TCRB CDR3 shortening was seen in Type 1 diabetes patients in all four CD4+ subsets.

The antigens for these receptors are not known. Isolated RNA was reverse transcribed in full, so expressed TCRB transcripts were sequenced. The data were produced by immunoSEQ multiplex PCR, yet TCRdb's version contains in-frame clones alone and is incomplete. Here the sample spans 600,000 to 700,000 clones, roughly an eighth being singletons. Material for sequencing was naive CD4+ T cells from blood. The receptors were gathered from a man aged 25 to 40 with type 1 diabetes.

This sequence joins TRBV7-9 and TRBJ2-7, with 8 bases identical to TRBD2. The junction had 6 bases not matched to a gene; V was cut back by 3 bases and J by 5 bases. The CDR3 is 14 amino acids. The germline V gene encodes CDR1 SEHNR and CDR2 FQNEAQ (reference sequence). CDR3 DNA: TGTGCCAGCAGCTTCGGGACTAGTGAGGACGAGCAGTACTTC. Translation: CASSFGTSEDEQYF. Full variable domain (remainder filled in from reference TRBV7-9 and TRBJ2-7): DTGVSQNPRHKITKRGQNVTFRCDPISEHNRLYWYRQTLGQGPEFLTYFQNEAQLEKSRLLSDRFSAERPKGSFSTLEIQRTEQGDSAMYLCASSFGTSEDEQYFGPGTRLTVT.

The genes are TRBV7-9 and TRBJ1-6; a weak D match, TRBD1 (6 bases). Trimming left V 6 bases short and J 9 bases short, with 18 bases between. The CDR3 sequence is 15 residues long. Per the germline V gene, CDR1 is SEHNR and CDR2 is FQNEAQ (reference sequence). The CDR3 loop is CASSSTGLSGSPLHF. Here the CDR3 DNA reads TGTGCCAGCAGTTCTACAGGGTTGTCTGGTTCACCCCTCCACTTT. Full variable domain (rest looked up from reference TRBV7-9 and TRBJ1-6): DTGVSQNPRHKITKRGQNVTFRCDPISEHNRLYWYRQTLGQGPEFLTYFQNEAQLEKSRLLSDRFSAERPKGSFSTLEIQRTEQGDSAMYLCASSSTGLSGSPLHFGNGTRLTVT.

As regards this clone: Different DNA sequences within this sample yield the same CDR3. The chain couples TRBV29-1 to TRBJ2-3; D is possibly TRBD1 or TRBD2 (5 bases each). The germline CDR1 and CDR2 sequences are SQVTM and ANQGSEA. V was trimmed by 4 bases and J by 3 bases, leaving 11 bases between them. CDR3 length: 13 residues. The CDR3 coding sequence is TGCAGCGTTGTTGGGGGAGTAACAGATACGCAGTATTTT. This translates into CSVVGGVTDTQYF.

This chain connects TRBV9 to TRBJ1-1; D gene uncertain. Per germline, CDR1 SGDLS and CDR2 YYNGEE. V lost 4 bases and J lost 7, with 11 bases in between. The CDR3 runs 12 residues. CDR3 nucleotides: TGTGCCAGCAGCTCTGGACGGAGTGAAGCTTTCTTT. It codes for CASSSGRSEAFF.

V is TRBV7-2 and J is TRBJ2-7; no definite D call. This CDR3 is 14 amino acids long. V was clipped by 1 base and J by 0 bases, with 7 bases between them. In germline, CDR1 is SGHTA, CDR2 FQGNSA. The CDR3 nucleotides read TGTGCCAGCAGCTTAGGCAGGAGCTCCTACGAGCAGTACTTC. Protein product: CASSLGRSSYEQYF.

This chain connects TRBV5-6 to TRBJ1-5; possibly TRBD1 for D (6 bases). V was pared by 3 bases and J by 9 bases, with 16 bases between. The length of the CDR3 is 14 residues. The germline gives CDR1 SGHDT, CDR2 YYEEEE. The CDR3 nucleotides read TGTGCCAGCAGCTATGGACAGAGAAATACGCCCCAGCATTTT. Protein product: CASSYGQRNTPQHF. The whole variable domain, filled in from reference TRBV5-6 and TRBJ1-5, reads DAGVTQSPTHLIKTRGQQVTLRCSPKSGHDTVSWYQQALGQGPQFIFQYYEEEERQRGNFPDRFSGHQFPNYSSELNVNALLLGDSALYLCASSYGQRNTPQHFGDGTRLSIL.

In its sample, this clone was seen a few times. Within the sample, other DNA sequences also encode this same CDR3. The chain is built from TRBV5-1 and TRBJ2-3; TRBD1 matches 7 bases. Germline lookup yields CDR1 SGHRS and CDR2 YFSETQ. J was trimmed by 0 bases and V by 2 bases; bases with no gene match: 3. The CDR3 consists of 15 residues. The chain's CDR3 is CASSLQGQSTDTQYF. The CDR3 region has the DNA TGCGCCAGCAGCTTACAGGGGCAAAGCACAGATACGCAGTATTTT. Full variable domain (missing parts from reference TRBV5-1 and TRBJ2-3): KAGVTQTPRYLIKTRGQQVTLSCSPISGHRSVSWYQQTPGQGLQFLFEYFSETQRNKGNFPGRFSGRQFSNSRSEMNVSTLELGDSALYLCASSLQGQSTDTQYFGPGTRLTVL.

The V and J genes are TRBV5-1 and TRBJ2-7, with TRBD2 identical over 8 bases. From germline, CDR1 is SGHRS and CDR2 YFSETQ. CDR3 size: 12 residues. V gave up 4 bases and J gave up 6 bases; unmatched junction bases: 3. In DNA, the CDR3 is TGCGCCAGCAGCGAGCGGGGGTCCGAGCAGTACTTC. It is translated as CASSERGSEQYF.

V gene TRBV7-2 combines with J gene TRBJ2-7; D might be TRBD1 (6 bases). Germline CDR1 SGHTA, CDR2 FQGNSA. This CDR3 has 14 residues. V was shortened by 5 bases and J by 3 bases, with 14 bases between the two germline ends. CDR3: CASSPRAGDYEQYF. The CDR3 region has the DNA TGTGCCAGCAGCCCCAGAGCAGGGGACTACGAGCAGTACTTC.

The chain couples TRBV28 to TRBJ2-2; TRBD1 matches at 8 bases. Germline CDR1 reads MDHEN; CDR2 reads SYDVKM. The CDR3 spans 14 residues. V shed 11 bases and J 6 bases; nucleotides not matched to a gene: 11. This CDR3 reads CAGSGTGRPGELFF. In DNA, the CDR3 is TGTGCCGGGTCCGGGACAGGCAGACCCGGGGAGCTGTTTTTT.

This chain links TRBV7-2 with TRBJ2-7, with TRBD1 identical over 8 bases. The CDR3 has 14 residues. In germline, CDR1 is SGHTA, CDR2 FQGNSA. Trimming cost V 7 bases and J 2 bases; bases outside gene matches: 7. The CDR3 here is CASTRQGMTYEQYF. CDR3 sequence (DNA): TGTGCCAGCACCCGACAGGGGATGACCTACGAGCAGTACTTC.

This clone showed up just a few times. This chain connects TRBV28 to TRBJ1-5, with TRBD1 identical over 12 bases. This CDR3 contains 16 residues. V lost 7 bases, J lost 7 bases, and 11 bases stayed unmatched. Germline CDR1 reads MDHEN; CDR2 reads SYDVKM. The CDR3 loop reads CASTEWDRGLLQPQHF. The CDR3 nucleotides are TGTGCCAGCACCGAATGGGACAGGGGGCTCTTACAGCCCCAGCATTTT. The variable domain in full, with the rest retrieved from reference TRBV28 and TRBJ1-5, is DVKVTQSSRYLVKRTGEKVFLECVQDMDHENMFWYRQDPGLGLRLIYFSYDVKMKEKGDIPEGYSVSREKKERFSLILESASTNQTSMYLCASTEWDRGLLQPQHFGDGTRLSIL.

This clone was recorded a few times. The chain uses TRBV28 and TRBJ1-2; 10 nucleotides agree with TRBD1. The junction had 5 bases not matched to a gene; V was cut back by 3 bases and J by 4 bases. Germline loops: CDR1 MDHEN, CDR2 SYDVKM. The CDR3 has 15 amino acids. This CDR3 reads CASSFRGQGGYGYTF. The CDR3 nucleotides are TGTGCCAGCAGTTTCCGCGGACAGGGGGGCTATGGCTACACCTTC.

This clone was seen only a few times. V is TRBV7-8 and J is TRBJ1-5; 10 nucleotides align to TRBD1. Trimming removed 1 base from V and 7 bases from J; junction bases left unmatched: 4. Germline CDR1 is SGHVS and CDR2 is FQNEAQ. The CDR3 has 15 residues. The CDR3 DNA reads as TGTGCCAGCAGCTTAGGGGACAGGGGTTACCAGCCCCAGCATTTT. This gives the protein CASSLGDRGYQPQHF.

This clone was observed a few times. The chain joins TRBV27 to TRBJ1-2; possible D gene TRBD1, 6 bases. The CDR3 loop spans 13 amino acids. The V end lost 6 bases, the J end lost 4 bases, and 12 bases lay between the germline ends. Germline V gene sequence: CDR1 MNHEY, CDR2 SMNVEV (reference sequence). CDR3 loop: CASSRGTPYGYTF. DNA for the CDR3: TGTGCCAGCAGCCGCGGGACACCCTATGGCTACACCTTC.

The rearrangement joins TRBV5-1 to TRBJ2-7; 7 bases are a match to TRBD1. This CDR3 is 16 amino acids long. In germline, CDR1 is SGHRS, CDR2 YFSETQ. V lost 4 bases to trimming and J lost 5 bases; unmatched junction nucleotides: 15. The CDR3 region has the DNA TGCGCCAGCAGCCCCAACATCGAGACAGGGTTCAACGAGCAGTACTTC. Amino acids: CASSPNIETGFNEQYF. The variable domain in full, completed from reference TRBV5-1 and TRBJ2-7, reads KAGVTQTPRYLIKTRGQQVTLSCSPISGHRSVSWYQQTPGQGLQFLFEYFSETQRNKGNFPGRFSGRQFSNSRSEMNVSTLELGDSALYLCASSPNIETGFNEQYFGPGTRLTVT.

The J gene is TRBJ2-3, the V gene TRBV28; 14 nucleotides match TRBD2. The V segment lost 5 bases and the J segment 6 bases; nucleotides outside the gene matches: 7. The CDR3 runs to 16 residues. The germline CDR1 and CDR2 sequences are MDHEN and SYDVKM. The CDR3 sequence: CASSLTSGGAPDTQYF. The CDR3 nucleotides read TGTGCCAGCAGTCTGACTAGCGGGGGGGCCCCTGATACGCAGTATTTT.

Only a few counts were recorded for this clone. The rearrangement joins TRBV27 to TRBJ1-2; no definite D call. Trimming stripped 6 bases from V and 7 bases from J, with 18 bases between. In germline, CDR1 is MNHEY, CDR2 SMNVEV (reference sequence). The CDR3 totals 14 residues. Here the CDR3 reads CASRSPTRSGGYTF. In DNA form, the CDR3 reads TGTGCCAGCAGGAGCCCCACAAGGAGTGGTGGCTACACCTTC.

The chain links TRBV14 to TRBJ2-1; 7 nucleotides match TRBD1. V shed 4 bases, J shed 0 bases, and the junction held 3 bases outside the gene matches. The CDR3 is made up of 15 amino acids. The germline gives CDR1 SGHDN, CDR2 FVKESK. CDR3 DNA sequence: TGTGCCAGCAGCCGCAGGGACAGCTCCTACAATGAGCAGTTCTTC. This sequence encodes CASSRRDSSYNEQFF.

The genes are TRBV7-9 and TRBJ1-6; 8 bases match TRBD1. This CDR3 comprises 15 residues. Germline CDR1 SEHNR, CDR2 FQNEAQ (reference sequence). J lost 10 bases, V lost 3 bases, and 8 bases had no gene match. CDR3: CASSFGQGVVSPLHF. The CDR3 region has the DNA TGTGCCAGCAGCTTCGGACAGGGCGTTGTGTCACCCCTCCACTTT.

The chain links TRBV14 to TRBJ2-7; 7 bases map to TRBD1. Germline V gene sequence: CDR1 SGHDN, CDR2 FVKESK. This CDR3 contains 15 residues. J gave up 8 bases and V 3 bases, and 13 bases lay outside the gene matches. As DNA, the CDR3 is TGTGCCAGCAGCCAGACCGGAGGACAGGTCACTCAGCAGTACTTC. Translating it yields CASSQTGGQVTQQYF.

This clone has a handful of counts. This rearrangement joins TRBV7-2 to TRBJ2-5; D is perhaps TRBD1 or TRBD2 (5 bases each). V gave up 2 bases and J gave up 5 bases, with 15 bases separating them. Germline assignment: CDR1 SGHTA and CDR2 FQGNSA. The CDR3 totals 15 residues. CDR3 sequence: CASSLNVMWGETQYF. The CDR3 DNA follows: TGTGCCAGCAGCTTAAATGTGATGTGGGGGGAGACCCAGTACTTC.

V is TRBV7-2 and J is TRBJ1-2, with no clear D. V was pared by 5 bases and J by 7 bases, with 8 bases between. The CDR3 runs to 11 residues. Germline V gene lookup returns CDR1 SGHTA and CDR2 FQGNSA. The CDR3 here is CASSVDSGYTF. CDR3 nucleotide sequence: TGTGCCAGCAGCGTAGATAGTGGCTACACCTTC.

The chain combines TRBV5-4 with TRBJ2-3; tentative D call: TRBD2 (5 bases). The length of the CDR3 is 16 residues. Trimming removed 4 bases from V and 5 bases from J, with 20 bases in between. Germline values: CDR1 SGHNT, CDR2 YYREEE (reference sequence). CDR3 sequence reads: CASSAGDVSSRDTQYF. The CDR3 DNA is TGTGCCAGCAGCGCGGGCGACGTCTCGTCGAGAGATACGCAGTATTTT. Complete variable domain (other parts from reference TRBV5-4 and TRBJ2-3): ETGVTQSPTHLIKTRGQQVTLRCSSQSGHNTVSWYQQALGQGPQFIFQYYREEENGRGNFPPRFSGLQFPNYSSELNVNALELDDSALYLCASSAGDVSSRDTQYFGPGTRLTVL.

This clone turned up a few times. The rearrangement uses TRBV4-2 and TRBJ2-5; the D call may be TRBD1 or TRBD2 (5 bases each). The CDR3 is 14 amino acids. V dropped 4 bases and J dropped 2 bases, with 11 bases sitting between them. Per germline, CDR1 LGHNA and CDR2 YNFKEQ. The CDR3, as DNA: TGTGCCAGCAGCCGGACGGGGCTGCAAGAGACCCAGTACTTC. Amino acids: CASSRTGLQETQYF.

There are a few counts of this clone. The gene calls are TRBV29-1 and TRBJ1-1; no reliable D call. The CDR3 is made up of 10 amino acids. The germline gives CDR1 SQVTM, CDR2 ANQGSEA. Deletions cut 7 bases from V and 1 base from J, with 4 bases between. The CDR3 nucleotides are TGCAGCGCCGAGAACACTGAAGCTTTCTTT. Its translation is CSAENTEAFF.

This clone was counted between two and nine times. V is TRBV9 and J is TRBJ1-1, with unresolved D. Germline V gives CDR1 SGDLS, CDR2 YYNGEE. This CDR3 comprises 14 residues. V lost 2 bases and J 1 base, leaving 9 bases between the germline ends. As DNA, the CDR3 is TGTGCCAGCAGCGTGGGCTCCCCGAACACTGAAGCTTTCTTT. Its translation: CASSVGSPNTEAFF.

This clone occurred a few times. The chain has TRBV28 and TRBJ1-2, with 7 nucleotides matching TRBD1. Trimming cost V 4 bases and J 4 bases; bases outside gene matches: 6. The CDR3 length is 14 residues. The V gene's germline CDR1 is MDHEN and CDR2 SYDVKM. The CDR3 DNA reads TGTGCCAGCAGTTGGAAGGGGGCAGGCTATGGCTACACCTTC. Translated: CASSWKGAGYGYTF.

The chain carries TRBV5-6 and TRBJ2-5; D may be TRBD1 (6 bases). Looked up from germline, CDR1 is SGHDT and CDR2 is YYEEEE. The V end lost 4 bases, the J end lost 2 bases, and 12 bases lay between the germline ends. The CDR3 spans 14 residues. CDR3 residues: CASSRMTGQETQYF. CDR3 DNA sequence: TGTGCCAGCAGCAGAATGACAGGACAAGAGACCCAGTACTTC.

V is TRBV7-9 and J is TRBJ2-6; 9 bases line up with TRBD1. V lost 5 bases, J lost 0 bases, and 2 bases stayed unmatched. The CDR3 consists of 16 residues. CDR1 is SEHNR, CDR2 FQNEAQ, per germline (reference sequence). CDR3 nucleotides: TGTGCCAGCAGCCCGGGACAGGGCTCTGGGGCCAACGTCCTGACTTTC. Translated: CASSPGQGSGANVLTF.

This clone was observed a few times. The chain is built from TRBV4-3 and TRBJ2-6, with D hard to call. CDR1 and CDR2 (germline): LGHNA, YSLEER. The CDR3 sequence is 17 residues long. Trimming shortened V by 2 bases and J by 0 bases, and 11 bases separated the two germline ends. CDR3 DNA: TGCGCCAGCAGCCAACTTCCTTGGGGCTCTGGGGCCAACGTCCTGACTTTC. Amino acids: CASSQLPWGSGANVLTF.